What follows are 18 T cell receptor beta chains derived from one specimen sequenced in a study of PD-L1 blockade in urothelial cancer. Here immunoSEQ multiplex PCR was the method, and the copy in TCRdb shows in-frame clones only, minus some. The table includes approximately 91,000 clones, roughly 80% detected once. Time point defined: peripheral blood 6 weeks after treatment start. The sequences come from PBMCs, collected around atezolizumab (anti-PD-L1) treatment. The source of these receptors is a man aged 65 to 85 with urothelial cancer.

The V gene is TRBV10-3, the J gene TRBJ1-1; 7 nucleotides agree with TRBD1. J gave up 4 bases and V 4 bases, and 9 bases lay outside the gene matches. The germline V gene has CDR1 ENHRY and CDR2 SYGVKD. CDR3 length: 15 amino acids. CDR3 loop: CAISGQGSRTTEAFF. Here the CDR3 DNA reads TGTGCCATCAGTGGACAGGGAAGTAGGACCACTGAAGCTTTCTTT.

V and J are TRBV19 and TRBJ2-3; perhaps TRBD1 as D (6 bases). Trimming shortened V by 10 bases and J by 4 bases, and 21 bases separated the two germline ends. Germline CDR1 is LNHDA and CDR2 is SQIVND (reference sequence). The CDR3 runs 15 residues. The CDR3: CATTYQGPESDTQYF. The CDR3 region has the DNA TGTGCCACGACTTATCAGGGGCCGGAATCAGATACGCAGTATTTT.

The genes are TRBV11-3 and TRBJ2-6; maybe TRBD2 (5 bases). V was clipped by 2 bases and J by 1 base, with 12 bases between them. This CDR3 contains 17 residues. Germline lookup yields CDR1 SGHNT and CDR2 YENEEA. CDR3 loop: CASSLPRGRSGANVLTF. The CDR3, as DNA: TGTGCCAGCAGCTTACCCCGGGGTAGATCTGGGGCCAACGTCCTGACTTTC.

The V gene is TRBV6-6, the J gene TRBJ2-3; the match to TRBD2 covers 7 bases. From germline, CDR1 is MNHNY and CDR2 SVGAGI (reference sequence). The V and J ends lost 8 bases and 1 base, in that order; junction bases with no gene match: 0. The CDR3 runs to 12 residues. As DNA, the CDR3 is TGTGCCAGCGGGGGGGGCACAGATACGCAGTATTTT. Protein sequence: CASGGGTDTQYF.

V gene TRBV5-8 combines with J gene TRBJ2-1, with 16 bases that match TRBD2. With 0 bases clipped from V and 1 base from J, the junction kept 4 bases outside the gene matches. The CDR3 is made up of 19 amino acids. The germline V gene has CDR1 SGHTS and CDR2 YDEGEE. CDR3 nucleotides: TGTGCCAGCAGCTTGGAGGGGACTAGCGGGGGGGGGTCCTACAATGAGCAGTTCTTC. Its protein is CASSLEGTSGGGSYNEQFF. The full variable domain, with the rest looked up from reference TRBV5-8 and TRBJ2-1, is EAGVTQSPTHLIKTRGQQATLRCSPISGHTSVYWYQQALGLGLQFLLWYDEGEERNRGNFPPRFSGRQFPNYSSELNVNALELEDSALYLCASSLEGTSGGGSYNEQFFGPGTRLTVL.

The chain uses TRBV19 and TRBJ1-1, with 7 bases matching TRBD1. Germline loops: CDR1 LNHDA, CDR2 SQIVND (reference sequence). CDR3 length equals 12 residues. The V segment lost 5 bases and the J segment 10 bases; nucleotides outside the gene matches: 7. The CDR3 loop reads CASSSRTGGAFF. CDR3 nucleotide sequence: TGTGCCAGTAGTTCCCGGACAGGTGGAGCTTTCTTT.

V gene TRBV5-1 combines with J gene TRBJ2-7; tentatively, D is TRBD1 (6 bases). The CDR3 runs to 15 residues. Germline CDR1 SGHRS, CDR2 YFSETQ. V was shortened by 1 base and J by 5 bases, with 16 bases between the two germline ends. CDR3 region: CASSLQQGAVNEQYF. CDR3 DNA: TGCGCCAGCAGCTTGCAACAGGGTGCGGTGAACGAGCAGTACTTC.

J is TRBJ1-1 and V is TRBV7-2; tentative D call: TRBD1 (6 bases). V lost 3 bases and J lost 0, with 11 bases in between. Germline V gene lookup returns CDR1 SGHTA and CDR2 FQGNSA. The CDR3 length is 15 residues. The CDR3 sequence is CASSLGGGMNTEAFF. CDR3 nucleotides: TGTGCCAGCAGCTTGGGCGGGGGCATGAACACTGAAGCTTTCTTT.

V gene TRBV14 combines with J gene TRBJ2-1; weak D call: TRBD2 (5 bases). In germline, CDR1 is SGHDN, CDR2 FVKESK. The CDR3 runs 14 residues. V lost 3 bases to trimming and J lost 8 bases, with 14 bases between them. This CDR3 is CASSHRGLRDEQFF. CDR3 DNA: TGTGCCAGCAGCCATCGGGGTCTGAGGGATGAGCAGTTCTTC.

This clone was seen only once. The J gene is TRBJ2-1, the V gene TRBV12-1; the D segment call TRBD2 is taken from the table without a DNA check. TRBV12-1 is shown as a pseudogene. The CDR3 covers 16 residues. This CDR3 is CASSFIGVRPYNEQFF. CDR3 DNA: TGTGCCAGCAGCTTTATCGGCGTGAGGCCCTACAATGAGCAGTTCTTC.

This clone was seen only a few times. The rearrangement uses TRBV6-5 and TRBJ1-3, with no clear D. V lost 2 bases to trimming and J lost 0 bases, with 8 bases between them. Germline V gene sequence: CDR1 MNHEY, CDR2 SVGAGI. CDR3 length: 15 residues. The CDR3 coding sequence is TGTGCCAGCAGTTACGGCCGACACTCTGGAAACACCATATATTTT. It yields the protein CASSYGRHSGNTIYF.

This clone came up once. The rearrangement uses TRBV15 and TRBJ2-7; 10 bases map to TRBD1. CDR1 is LNHNV and CDR2 is YYDKDF in the germline V gene (reference sequence). The CDR3 has 15 amino acids. Unmatched junction bases numbered 3, after V lost 1 base and J lost 3 bases. This CDR3 is CATSRVRDRGYEQYF. In DNA form, the CDR3 reads TGTGCCACCAGCAGAGTCCGGGACAGGGGCTACGAGCAGTACTTC.

The chain is built from TRBV27 and TRBJ2-7, with TRBD2 matching 13 bases. Unmatched junction bases numbered 20, after V lost 4 bases and J lost 5 bases. The CDR3 consists of 20 residues. Germline-derived CDR1 and CDR2 are MNHEY and SMNVEV (reference sequence). CDR3 bases: TGTGCCAGCAGTTCGGGGACTAGCGGGAAATCTGGGCCCCTTAAGAACGAGCAGTACTTC. Encoded protein: CASSSGTSGKSGPLKNEQYF.

This chain links TRBV7-9 with TRBJ1-1; the D gene is possibly TRBD1 (5 bases). Trimming shortened V by 2 bases and J by 10 bases, and 17 bases separated the two germline ends. The CDR3 runs 14 residues. Germline-derived CDR1 and CDR2 are SEHNR and FQNEAQ (reference sequence). DNA for the CDR3: TGTGCCAGCAGCTTAACGGGCAGGGATGGCGGAGCTTTCTTT. It encodes CASSLTGRDGGAFF.

The V call is TRBV5-8, the J call TRBJ2-7; TRBD1 is a possible D gene (6 bases). The CDR3 runs to 14 residues. Germline CDR1 reads SGHTS; CDR2 reads YDEGEE. The V end lost 2 bases, the J end lost 0 bases, and 9 bases lay between the germline ends. This CDR3 is CASSFDRSSYEQYF. As DNA, the CDR3 is TGTGCCAGCAGCTTCGACAGGAGCTCCTACGAGCAGTACTTC.

Only one count was recorded for this clone. This chain connects TRBV9 to TRBJ1-5, with 10 bases lining up with TRBD1. Germline CDR1 and CDR2: SGDLS and YYNGEE. V shed 0 bases and J 1 base; nucleotides not matched to a gene: 4. The CDR3 loop spans 17 amino acids. CDR3 sequence (DNA): TGTGCCAGCAGCGTAGGGGACAGGGGCTCGAGCAATCAGCCCCAGCATTTT. Translated: CASSVGDRGSSNQPQHF.

The chain employs TRBV7-2 and TRBJ2-7; D is unclear. Trimming left V 5 bases short and J 0 bases short, with 8 bases between. Germline CDR1 reads SGHTA; CDR2 reads FQGNSA. CDR3 length equals 13 residues. The CDR3 DNA reads as TGTGCCAGCAGCCTTAGTCTCTCCTACGAGCAGTACTTC. Encoded protein: CASSLSLSYEQYF.

The rearrangement uses TRBV11-2 and TRBJ2-7; 11 bases agree with TRBD2. With V trimmed by 3 bases and J by 4 bases, 5 bases remained unmatched. CDR3 length: 15 amino acids. Per germline, CDR1 SGHAT and CDR2 FQNNGV. The CDR3 coding sequence is TGTGCCAGCAGCTTGTCGACTAGCGGGACATACGAGCAGTACTTC. Translated, it gives CASSLSTSGTYEQYF.